This T cell receptor beta chain was retrieved from a study of T cells after yellow fever vaccination. Overall study results and limits: Post-booster samples contained most primary-vaccination clones (around 96% CD4, about 90% CD8).

By 5'RACE template switching, TCR cDNA was produced, with a universal primer site and UMIs added in the process. Each CDR3 protein gets one entry after TCRdb re-called the 5' RACE reads with MiXCR. Seen here are 250,000 to 350,000 distinct CDR3 sequences, around 10% observed once, and the top ten hold about 3%. The CDR3 totals 12 residues. Trimming pared 5 bases from V and 0 bases from J, leaving 7 bases between. Per germline, CDR1 SQVTM and CDR2 ANQGSEA. This clonotype has at least ten counts. Antigen: not known. The clonotype originates from a man aged 18 to 29 who received the YFV17D yellow fever vaccine. Sequencing used CD4+ T cells sorted from PBMCs, obtained 5 days after the yellow fever booster vaccination. The J gene is TRBJ1-1, the V gene TRBV29-1; D gene unclear. CDR3 residues: CSVPSVNTEAFF. The CDR3, as DNA: TGCAGCGTTCCCTCCGTGAACACTGAAGCTTTCTTT.